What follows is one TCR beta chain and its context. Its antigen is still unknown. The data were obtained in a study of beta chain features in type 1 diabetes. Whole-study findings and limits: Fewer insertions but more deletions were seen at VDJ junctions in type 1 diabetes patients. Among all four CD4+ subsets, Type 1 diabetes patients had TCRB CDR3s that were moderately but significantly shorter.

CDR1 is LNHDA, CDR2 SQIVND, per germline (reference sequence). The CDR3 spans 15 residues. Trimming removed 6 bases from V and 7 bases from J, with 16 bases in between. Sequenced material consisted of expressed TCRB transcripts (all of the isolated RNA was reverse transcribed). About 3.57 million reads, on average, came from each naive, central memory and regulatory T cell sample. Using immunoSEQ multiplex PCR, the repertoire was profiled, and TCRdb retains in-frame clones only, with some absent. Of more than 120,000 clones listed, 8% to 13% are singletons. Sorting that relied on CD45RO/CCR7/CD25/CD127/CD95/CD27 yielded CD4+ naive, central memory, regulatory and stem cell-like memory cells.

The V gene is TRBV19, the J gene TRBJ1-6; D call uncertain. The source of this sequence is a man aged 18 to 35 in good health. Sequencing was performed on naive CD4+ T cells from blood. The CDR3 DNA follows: TGTGCCAGTAGCTCTACCTCGGGGAGGAATTCACCCCTCCACTTT. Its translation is CASSSTSGRNSPLHF.